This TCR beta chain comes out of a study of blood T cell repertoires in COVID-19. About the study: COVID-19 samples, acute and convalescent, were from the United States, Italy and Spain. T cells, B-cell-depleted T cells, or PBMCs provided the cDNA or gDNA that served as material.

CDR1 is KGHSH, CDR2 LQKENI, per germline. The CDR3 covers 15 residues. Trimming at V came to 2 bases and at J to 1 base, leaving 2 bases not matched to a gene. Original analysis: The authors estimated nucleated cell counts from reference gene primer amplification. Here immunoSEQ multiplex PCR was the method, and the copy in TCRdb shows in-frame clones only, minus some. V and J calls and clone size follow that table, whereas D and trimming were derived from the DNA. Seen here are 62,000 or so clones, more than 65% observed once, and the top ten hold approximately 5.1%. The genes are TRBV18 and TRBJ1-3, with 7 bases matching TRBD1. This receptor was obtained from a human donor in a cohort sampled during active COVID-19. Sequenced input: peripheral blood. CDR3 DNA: TGTGCCAGCTCACCAGAGGGGGCATCTGGAAACACCATATATTTT. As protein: CASSPEGASGNTIYF.